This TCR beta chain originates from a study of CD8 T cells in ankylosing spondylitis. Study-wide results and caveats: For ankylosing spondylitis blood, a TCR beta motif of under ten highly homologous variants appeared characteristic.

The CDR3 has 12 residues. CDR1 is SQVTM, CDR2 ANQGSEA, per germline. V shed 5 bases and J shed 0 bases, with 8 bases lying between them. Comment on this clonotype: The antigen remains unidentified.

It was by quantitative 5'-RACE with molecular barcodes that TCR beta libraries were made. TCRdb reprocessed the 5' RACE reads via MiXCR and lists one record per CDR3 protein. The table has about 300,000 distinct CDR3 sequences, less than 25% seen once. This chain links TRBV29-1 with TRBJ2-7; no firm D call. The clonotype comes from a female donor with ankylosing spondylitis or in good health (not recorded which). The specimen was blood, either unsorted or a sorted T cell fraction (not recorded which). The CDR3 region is CSVRSSSYEQYF. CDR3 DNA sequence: TGCAGCGTTCGGTCGAGCTCCTACGAGCAGTACTTC.